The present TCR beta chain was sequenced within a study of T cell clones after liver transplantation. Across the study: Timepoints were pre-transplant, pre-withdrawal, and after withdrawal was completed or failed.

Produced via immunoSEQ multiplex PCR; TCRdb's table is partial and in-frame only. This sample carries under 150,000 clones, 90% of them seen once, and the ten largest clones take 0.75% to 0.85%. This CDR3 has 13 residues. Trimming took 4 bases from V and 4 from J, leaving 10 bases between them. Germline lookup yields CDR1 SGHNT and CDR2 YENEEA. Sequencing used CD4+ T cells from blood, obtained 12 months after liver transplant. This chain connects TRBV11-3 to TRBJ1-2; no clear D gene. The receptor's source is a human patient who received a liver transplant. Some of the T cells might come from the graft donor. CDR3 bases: TGTGCCAGCAGCTCAGTTGAAGGCTATGGCTACACCTTC. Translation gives CASSSVEGYGYTF.